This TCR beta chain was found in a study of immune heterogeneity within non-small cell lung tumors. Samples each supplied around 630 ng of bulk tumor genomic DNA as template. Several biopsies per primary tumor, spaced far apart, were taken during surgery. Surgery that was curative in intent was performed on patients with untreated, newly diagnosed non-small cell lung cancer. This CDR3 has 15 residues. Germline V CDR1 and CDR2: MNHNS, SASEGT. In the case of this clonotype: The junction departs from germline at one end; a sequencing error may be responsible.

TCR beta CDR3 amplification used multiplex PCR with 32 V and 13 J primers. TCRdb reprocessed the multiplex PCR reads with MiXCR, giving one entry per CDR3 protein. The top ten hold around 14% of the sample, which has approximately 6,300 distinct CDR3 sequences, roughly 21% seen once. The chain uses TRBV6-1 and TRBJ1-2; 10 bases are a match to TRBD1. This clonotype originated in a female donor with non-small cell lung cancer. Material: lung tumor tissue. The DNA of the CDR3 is TGTGCCAGCAGTCCACCGACAGGGGGCGCGAGTGGCCACACCTTC. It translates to CASSPPTGGASGHTF.